This T cell receptor (beta chain) stems from a study of CD8 T cells in ankylosing spondylitis. Whole-study findings and limits: According to the report, clones linked to the disease were significantly enriched in matched synovial fluid samples taken from ankylosing spondylitis patients. A motif in TCR beta, a set of eight or nine highly homologous variants, appeared characteristic of ankylosing spondylitis blood. In synovial fluid and blood from reactive arthritis, some motif variants were previously reported.

About this clonotype itself: The antigen is not known.

This CDR3 region has 15 residues. Scientists made TCR beta libraries using quantitative 5'-RACE with molecular barcodes. TCRdb ran MiXCR on the 5' RACE reads and lists one entry per CDR3 protein. Of more than 300,000 distinct CDR3 sequences detected, 6.5% to 10% appear once; the ten largest clones hold 13% to 15%. The sequence was collected from a male donor with ankylosing spondylitis. Material: blood, either unsorted or a sorted T cell fraction (not recorded which). This chain uses TRBV21-1 with TRBJ2-7; TRBD2, the D gene given by the table, was not confirmed from the DNA. TRBV21-1 is deemed a pseudogene. Written as DNA, the CDR3 is TGTGCCAGCAGCATATCCGGGACTAGCGTCTACGAGCAGTACTTC. Its protein product is CASSISGTSVYEQYF.